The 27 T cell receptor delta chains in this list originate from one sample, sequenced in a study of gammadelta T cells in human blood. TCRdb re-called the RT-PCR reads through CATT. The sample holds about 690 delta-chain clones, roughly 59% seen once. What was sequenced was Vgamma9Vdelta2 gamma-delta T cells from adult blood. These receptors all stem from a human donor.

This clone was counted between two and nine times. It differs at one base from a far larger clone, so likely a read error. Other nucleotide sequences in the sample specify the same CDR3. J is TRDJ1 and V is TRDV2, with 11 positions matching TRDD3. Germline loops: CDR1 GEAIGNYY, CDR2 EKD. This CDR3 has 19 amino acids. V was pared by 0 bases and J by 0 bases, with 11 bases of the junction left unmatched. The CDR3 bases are TGTGCCTGTGACACCGTTAGAGCGGCTGGGGGATACAACACCGATAAACTCATCTTT. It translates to CACDTVRAAGGYNTDKLIF.

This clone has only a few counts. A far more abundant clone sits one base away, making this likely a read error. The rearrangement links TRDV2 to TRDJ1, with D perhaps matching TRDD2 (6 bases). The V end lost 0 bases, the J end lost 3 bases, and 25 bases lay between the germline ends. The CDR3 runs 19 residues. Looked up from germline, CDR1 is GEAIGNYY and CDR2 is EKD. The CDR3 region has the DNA TGTGCCTGTGACACCGTAGCCGGTCCTACGGGTGGGGAATCCGATAAACTCATCTTT. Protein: CACDTVAGPTGGESDKLIF.

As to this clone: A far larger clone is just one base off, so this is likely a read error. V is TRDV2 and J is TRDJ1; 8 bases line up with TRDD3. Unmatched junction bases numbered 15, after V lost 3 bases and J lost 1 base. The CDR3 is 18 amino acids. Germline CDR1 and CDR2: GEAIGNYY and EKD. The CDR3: CACDPVLGVTRSTDKLIF. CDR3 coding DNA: TGTGCCTGTGACCCCGTACTGGGGGTTACGCGGAGCACCGATAAACTCATCTTT.

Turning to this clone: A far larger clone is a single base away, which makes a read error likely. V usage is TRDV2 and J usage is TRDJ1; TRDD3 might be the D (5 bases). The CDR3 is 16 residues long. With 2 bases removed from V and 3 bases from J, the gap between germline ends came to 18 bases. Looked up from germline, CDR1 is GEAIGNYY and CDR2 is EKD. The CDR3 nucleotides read TGTGCCTGTGACATCCTGGAGGGGAAAAACTCCGATAAACTCATCTTT. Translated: CACDILEGKNSDKLIF.

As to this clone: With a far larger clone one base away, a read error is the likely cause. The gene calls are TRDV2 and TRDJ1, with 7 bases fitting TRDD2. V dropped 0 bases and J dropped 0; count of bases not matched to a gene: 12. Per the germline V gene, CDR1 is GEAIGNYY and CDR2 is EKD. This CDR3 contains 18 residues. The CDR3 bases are TGTGCCTGTGACACCATTCCTTCCTCCAATTCGTACACCGATAAACTCATCTTT. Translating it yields CACDTIPSSNSYTDKLIF.

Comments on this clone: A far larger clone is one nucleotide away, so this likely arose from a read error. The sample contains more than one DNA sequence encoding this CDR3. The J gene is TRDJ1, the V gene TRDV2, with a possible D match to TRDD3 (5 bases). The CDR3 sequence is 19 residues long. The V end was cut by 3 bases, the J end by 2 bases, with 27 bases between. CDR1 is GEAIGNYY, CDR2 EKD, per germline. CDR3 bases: TGTGCCTGTGACTCAATTACTGGAGGTCCCCCCGGTGGGACCGATAAACTCATCTTT. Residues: CACDSITGGPPGGTDKLIF.

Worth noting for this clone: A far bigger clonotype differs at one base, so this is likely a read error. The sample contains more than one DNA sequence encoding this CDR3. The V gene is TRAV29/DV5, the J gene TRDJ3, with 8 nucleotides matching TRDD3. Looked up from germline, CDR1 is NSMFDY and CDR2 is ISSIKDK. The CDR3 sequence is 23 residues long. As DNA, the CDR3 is TGTGCGGCAAGATACTCCTTCCCCCCAGGGGCTGGGGGACGACCCTGGGACACCCGACAGATGTTTTTC. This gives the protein CAARYSFPPGAGGRPWDTRQMFF.

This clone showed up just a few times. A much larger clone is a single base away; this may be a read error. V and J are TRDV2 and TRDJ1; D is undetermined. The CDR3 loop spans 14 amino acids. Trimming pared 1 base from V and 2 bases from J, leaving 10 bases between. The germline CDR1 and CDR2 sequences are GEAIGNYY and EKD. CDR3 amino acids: CACDTLLLTDKLIF. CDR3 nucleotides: TGTGCCTGTGACACACTACTGCTAACCGATAAACTCATCTTT.

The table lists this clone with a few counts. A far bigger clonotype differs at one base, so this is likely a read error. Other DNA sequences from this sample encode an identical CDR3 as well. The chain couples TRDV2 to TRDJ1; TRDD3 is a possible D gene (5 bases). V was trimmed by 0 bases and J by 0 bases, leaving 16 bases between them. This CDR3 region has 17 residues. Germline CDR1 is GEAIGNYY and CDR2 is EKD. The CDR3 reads CACDTVSGGPNTDKLIF. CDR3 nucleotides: TGTGCCTGTGACACCGTATCCGGGGGGCCTAACACCGATAAACTCATCTTT.

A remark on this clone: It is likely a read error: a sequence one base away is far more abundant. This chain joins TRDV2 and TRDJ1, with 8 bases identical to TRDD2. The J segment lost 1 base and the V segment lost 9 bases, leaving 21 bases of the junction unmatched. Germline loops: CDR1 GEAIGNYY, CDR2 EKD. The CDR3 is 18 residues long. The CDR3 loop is CAGASLTSYNRGTDKLIF. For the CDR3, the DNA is TGTGCCGGTGCCAGCCTAACTTCCTACAATCGCGGCACCGATAAACTCATCTTT.

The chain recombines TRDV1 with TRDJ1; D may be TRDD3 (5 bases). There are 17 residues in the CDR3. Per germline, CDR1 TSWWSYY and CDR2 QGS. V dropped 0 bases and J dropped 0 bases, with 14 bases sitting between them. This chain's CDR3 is CALGELRRGPYTDKLIF. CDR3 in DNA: TGTGCTCTTGGGGAACTTCGCCGGGGACCTTACACCGATAAACTCATCTTT.

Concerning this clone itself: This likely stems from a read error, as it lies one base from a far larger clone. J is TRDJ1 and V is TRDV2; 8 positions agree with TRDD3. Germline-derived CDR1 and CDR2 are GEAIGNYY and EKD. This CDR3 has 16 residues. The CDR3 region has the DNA TGTGCCTGTGGCACCGTTAGTCTGGGGGACCTCGATAAACTCATCTTT. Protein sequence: CACGTVSLGDLDKLIF.

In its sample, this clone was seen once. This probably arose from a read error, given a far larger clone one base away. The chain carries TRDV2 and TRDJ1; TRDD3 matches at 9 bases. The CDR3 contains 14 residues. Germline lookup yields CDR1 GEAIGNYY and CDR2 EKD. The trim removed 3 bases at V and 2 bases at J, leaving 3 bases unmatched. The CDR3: CACDPLGDTDKLIF. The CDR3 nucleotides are TGTGCCTGTGACCCCCTGGGGGATACCGATAAACTCATCTTT.

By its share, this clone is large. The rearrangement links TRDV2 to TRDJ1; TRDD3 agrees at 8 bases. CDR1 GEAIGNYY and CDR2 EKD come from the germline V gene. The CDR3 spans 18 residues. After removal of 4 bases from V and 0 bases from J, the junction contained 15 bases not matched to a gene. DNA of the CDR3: TGTGCCTGTGATAACCTCCCTGGGGGACACCAGTACACCGATAAACTCATCTTT. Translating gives CACDNLPGGHQYTDKLIF.

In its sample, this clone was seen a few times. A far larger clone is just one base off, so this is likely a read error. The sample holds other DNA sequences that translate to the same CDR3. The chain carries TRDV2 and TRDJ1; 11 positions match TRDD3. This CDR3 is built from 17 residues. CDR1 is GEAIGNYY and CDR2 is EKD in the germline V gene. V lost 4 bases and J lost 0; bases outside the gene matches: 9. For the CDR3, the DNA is TGTGCCTGTGATATACTGGGGGATATCGCTGACACCGATAAACTCATCTTT. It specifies CACDILGDIADTDKLIF.

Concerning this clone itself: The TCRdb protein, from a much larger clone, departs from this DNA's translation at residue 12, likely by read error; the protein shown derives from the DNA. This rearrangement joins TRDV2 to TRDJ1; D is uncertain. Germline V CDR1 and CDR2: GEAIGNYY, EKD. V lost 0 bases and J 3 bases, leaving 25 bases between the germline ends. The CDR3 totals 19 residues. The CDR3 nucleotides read TGTGCCTGTGACACCGTGAGCTCTCCGTCCACCATTCCCTCCGATAAACTCATCTTT. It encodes CACDTVSSPSTIPSDKLIF.

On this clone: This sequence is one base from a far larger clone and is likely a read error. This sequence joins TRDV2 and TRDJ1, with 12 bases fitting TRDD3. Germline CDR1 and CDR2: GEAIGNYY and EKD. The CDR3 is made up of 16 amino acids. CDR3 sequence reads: CACDTLGDTLPDKRIF. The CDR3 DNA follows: TGTGCCTGTGACACACTGGGGGATACTTTACCCGATAAACGCATCTTT.

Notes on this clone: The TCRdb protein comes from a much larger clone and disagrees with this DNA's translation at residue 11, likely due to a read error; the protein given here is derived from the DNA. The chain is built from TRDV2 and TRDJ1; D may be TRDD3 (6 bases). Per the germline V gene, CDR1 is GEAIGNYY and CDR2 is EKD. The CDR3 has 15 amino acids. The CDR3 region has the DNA TGTGCCTGTGACATGGCGGGGATCGGAACCGAAAAACTCATCTTT. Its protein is CACDMAGIGTEKLIF.

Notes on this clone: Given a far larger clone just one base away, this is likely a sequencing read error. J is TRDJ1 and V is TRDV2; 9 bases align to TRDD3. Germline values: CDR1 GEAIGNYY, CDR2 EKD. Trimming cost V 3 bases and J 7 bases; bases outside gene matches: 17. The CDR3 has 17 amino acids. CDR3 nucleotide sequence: TGTGCCTGTGACCCCGTGGGGGATATGAGAGGGTTCTCTAAACTCATCTTT. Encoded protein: CACDPVGDMRGFSKLIF.

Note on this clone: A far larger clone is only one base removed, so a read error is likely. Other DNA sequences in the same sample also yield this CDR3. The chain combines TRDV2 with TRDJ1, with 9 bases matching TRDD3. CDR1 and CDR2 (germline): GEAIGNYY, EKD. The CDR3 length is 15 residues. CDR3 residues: CACDTLQLGDSKLIF. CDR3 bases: TGTGCCTGTGACACGCTTCAACTGGGGGACTCAAAACTCATTTTT.

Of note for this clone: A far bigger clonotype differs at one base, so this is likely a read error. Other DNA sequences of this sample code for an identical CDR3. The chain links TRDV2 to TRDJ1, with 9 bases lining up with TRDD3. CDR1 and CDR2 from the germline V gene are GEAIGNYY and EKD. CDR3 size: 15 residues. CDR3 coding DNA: TGTGCATGTGACTACTGGGGGACCAACACCGATAAACTCATCTTT. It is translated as CACDYWGTNTDKLIF.

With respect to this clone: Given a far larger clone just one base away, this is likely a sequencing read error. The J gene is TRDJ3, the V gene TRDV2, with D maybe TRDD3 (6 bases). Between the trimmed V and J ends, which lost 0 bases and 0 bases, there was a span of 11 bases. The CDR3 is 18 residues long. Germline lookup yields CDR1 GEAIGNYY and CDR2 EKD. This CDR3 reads CACDTGGGNSWDTRQMFF. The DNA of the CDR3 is TGTGCCTGTGACACCGGCGGGGGGAACTCCTGGGACACCCGACAGATGTTTTTC.

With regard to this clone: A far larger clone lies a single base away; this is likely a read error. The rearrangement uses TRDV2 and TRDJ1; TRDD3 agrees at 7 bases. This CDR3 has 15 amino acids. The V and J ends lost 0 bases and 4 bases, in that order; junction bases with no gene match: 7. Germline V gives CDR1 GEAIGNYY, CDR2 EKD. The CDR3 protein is CACDTLGVRYDKLIF. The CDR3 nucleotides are TGTGCCTGTGACACCCTGGGGGTCAGGTACGATAAACTCATCTTT.

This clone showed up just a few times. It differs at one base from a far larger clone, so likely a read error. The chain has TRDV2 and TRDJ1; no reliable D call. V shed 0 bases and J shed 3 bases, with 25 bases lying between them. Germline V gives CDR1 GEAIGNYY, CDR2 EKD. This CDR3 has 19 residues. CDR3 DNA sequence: TGTGCCTGTGACACCGTGAGCGCTCCGTCCACCTTTCCCTCCGATAAACTCATCTTT. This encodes CACDTVSAPSTFPSDKLIF.

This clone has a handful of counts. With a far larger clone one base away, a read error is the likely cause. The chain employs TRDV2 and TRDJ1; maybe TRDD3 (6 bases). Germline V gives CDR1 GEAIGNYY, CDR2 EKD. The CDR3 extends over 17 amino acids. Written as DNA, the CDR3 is TGTGCCCGTGACACCTTGGGGGCCCAAAAGTACACCGATAAACTCATCTTT. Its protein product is CARDTLGAQKYTDKLIF.

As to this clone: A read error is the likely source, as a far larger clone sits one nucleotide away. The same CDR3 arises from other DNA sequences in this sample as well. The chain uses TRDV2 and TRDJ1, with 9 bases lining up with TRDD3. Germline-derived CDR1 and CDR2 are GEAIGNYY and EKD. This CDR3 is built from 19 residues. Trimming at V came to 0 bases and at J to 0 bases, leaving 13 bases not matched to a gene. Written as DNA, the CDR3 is TGTGCCTGTGACACCGTGAGAGCGGCCGGGGGATACAACACCGATAAACTCATCTTT. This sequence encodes CACDTVRAAGGYNTDKLIF.

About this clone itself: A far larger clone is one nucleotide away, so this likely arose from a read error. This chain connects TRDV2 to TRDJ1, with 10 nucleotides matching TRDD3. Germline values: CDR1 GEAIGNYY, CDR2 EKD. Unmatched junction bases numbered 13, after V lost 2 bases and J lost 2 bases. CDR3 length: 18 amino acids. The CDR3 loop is CACDKLTTGGLGTDKLIF. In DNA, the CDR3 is TGTGCCTGTGACAAACTTACTACTGGGGGATTAGGAACCGATAAACTCATCTTT.